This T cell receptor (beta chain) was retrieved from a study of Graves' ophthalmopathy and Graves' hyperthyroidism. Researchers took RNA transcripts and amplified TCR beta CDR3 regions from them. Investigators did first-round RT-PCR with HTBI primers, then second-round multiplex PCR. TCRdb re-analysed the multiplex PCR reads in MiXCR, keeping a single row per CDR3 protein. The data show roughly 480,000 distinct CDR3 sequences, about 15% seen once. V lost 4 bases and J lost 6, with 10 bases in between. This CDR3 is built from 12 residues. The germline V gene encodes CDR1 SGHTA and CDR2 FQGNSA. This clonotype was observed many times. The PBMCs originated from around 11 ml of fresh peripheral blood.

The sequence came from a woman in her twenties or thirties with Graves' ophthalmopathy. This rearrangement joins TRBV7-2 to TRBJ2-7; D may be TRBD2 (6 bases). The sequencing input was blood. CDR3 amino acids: CASSSRLGEQYF. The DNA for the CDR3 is TGTGCCAGCAGCTCGAGACTAGGCGAGCAGTACTTC.